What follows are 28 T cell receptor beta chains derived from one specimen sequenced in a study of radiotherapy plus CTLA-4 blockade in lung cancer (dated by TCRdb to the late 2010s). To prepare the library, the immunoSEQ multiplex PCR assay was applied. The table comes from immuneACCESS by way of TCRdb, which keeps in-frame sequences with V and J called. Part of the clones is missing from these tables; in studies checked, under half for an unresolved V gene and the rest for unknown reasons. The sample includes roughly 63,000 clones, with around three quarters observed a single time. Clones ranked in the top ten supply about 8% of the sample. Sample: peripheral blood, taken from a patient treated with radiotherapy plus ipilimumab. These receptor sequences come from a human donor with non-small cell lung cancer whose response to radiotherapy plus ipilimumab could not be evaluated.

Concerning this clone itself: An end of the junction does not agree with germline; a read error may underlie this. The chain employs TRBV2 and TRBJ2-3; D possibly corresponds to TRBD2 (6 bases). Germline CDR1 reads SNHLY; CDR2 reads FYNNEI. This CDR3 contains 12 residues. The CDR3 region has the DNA TGTGCCGGCGGGGCTGACACAAATACGCAGTATTTT. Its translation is CAGGADTNTQYF.

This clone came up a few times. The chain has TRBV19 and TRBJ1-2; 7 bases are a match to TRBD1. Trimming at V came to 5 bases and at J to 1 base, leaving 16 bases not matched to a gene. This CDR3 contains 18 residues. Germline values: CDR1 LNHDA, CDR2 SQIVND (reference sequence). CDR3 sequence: CASSSRQGAWRSNYGYTF. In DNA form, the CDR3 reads TGTGCCAGTAGTTCCAGACAGGGCGCGTGGAGGAGTAACTATGGCTACACCTTC.

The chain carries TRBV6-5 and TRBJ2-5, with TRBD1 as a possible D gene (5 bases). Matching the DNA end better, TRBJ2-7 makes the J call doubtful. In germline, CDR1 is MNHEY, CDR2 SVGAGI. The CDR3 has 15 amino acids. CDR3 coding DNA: TGTGCCAGCAGTCTGACAGCCCACCCCGGCGACGAGCAGTACTTC. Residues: CASSLTAHPGDEQYF.

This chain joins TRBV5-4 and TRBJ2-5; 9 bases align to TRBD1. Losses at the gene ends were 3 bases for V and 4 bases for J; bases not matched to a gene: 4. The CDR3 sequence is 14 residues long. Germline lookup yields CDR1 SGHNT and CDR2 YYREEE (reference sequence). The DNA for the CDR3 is TGTGCCAGCAGCTCTACAGGGGGCATAGAGACCCAGTACTTC. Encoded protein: CASSSTGGIETQYF.

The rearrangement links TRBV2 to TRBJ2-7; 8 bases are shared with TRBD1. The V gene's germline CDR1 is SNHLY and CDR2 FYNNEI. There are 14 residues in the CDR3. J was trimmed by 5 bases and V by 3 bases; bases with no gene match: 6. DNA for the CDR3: TGTGCCAGCAGTGATTGGACAGGGTGGCACGAGCAGTACTTC. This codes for CASSDWTGWHEQYF.

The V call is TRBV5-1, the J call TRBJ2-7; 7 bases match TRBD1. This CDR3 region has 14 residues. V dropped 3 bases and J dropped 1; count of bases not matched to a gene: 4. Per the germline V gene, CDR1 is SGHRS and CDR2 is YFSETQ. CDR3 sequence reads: CASSSPGQSYEQYF. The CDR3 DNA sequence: TGCGCCAGCAGCTCTCCGGGACAGTCCTACGAGCAGTACTTC.

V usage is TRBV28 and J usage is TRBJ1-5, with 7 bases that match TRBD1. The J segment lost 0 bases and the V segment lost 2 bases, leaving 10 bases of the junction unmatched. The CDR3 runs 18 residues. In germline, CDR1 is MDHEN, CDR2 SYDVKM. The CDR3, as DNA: TGTGCCAGCAGTTTAACAGGGGAGGTTTTATATAGCAATCAGCCCCAGCATTTT. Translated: CASSLTGEVLYSNQPQHF.

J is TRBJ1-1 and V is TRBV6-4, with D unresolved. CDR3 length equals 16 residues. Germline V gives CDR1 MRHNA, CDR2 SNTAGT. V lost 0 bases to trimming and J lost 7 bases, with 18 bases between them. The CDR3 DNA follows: TGTGCCAGCAGTGACTCCTGGGGAGGCCTAGTGAGTGAAGCTTTCTTT. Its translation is CASSDSWGGLVSEAFF.

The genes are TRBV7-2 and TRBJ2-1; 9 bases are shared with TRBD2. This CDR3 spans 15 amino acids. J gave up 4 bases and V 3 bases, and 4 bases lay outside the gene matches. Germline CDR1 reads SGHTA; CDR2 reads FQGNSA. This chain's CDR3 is CASSFLSGGYNEQFF. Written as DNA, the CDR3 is TGTGCCAGCAGCTTTCTTAGCGGGGGTTACAATGAGCAGTTCTTC.

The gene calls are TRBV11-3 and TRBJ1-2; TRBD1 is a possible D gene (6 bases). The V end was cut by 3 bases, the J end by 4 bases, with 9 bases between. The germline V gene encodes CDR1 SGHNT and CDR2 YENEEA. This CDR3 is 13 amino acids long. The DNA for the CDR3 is TGTGCCAGCAGCTTCGAGACAGGCTATGGCTACACCTTC. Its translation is CASSFETGYGYTF. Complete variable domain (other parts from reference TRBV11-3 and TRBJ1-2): EAGVVQSPRYKIIEKKQPVAFWCNPISGHNTLYWYLQNLGQGPELLIRYENEEAVDDSQLPKDRFSAERLKGVDSTLKIQPAELGDSAVYLCASSFETGYGYTFGSGTRLTVV.

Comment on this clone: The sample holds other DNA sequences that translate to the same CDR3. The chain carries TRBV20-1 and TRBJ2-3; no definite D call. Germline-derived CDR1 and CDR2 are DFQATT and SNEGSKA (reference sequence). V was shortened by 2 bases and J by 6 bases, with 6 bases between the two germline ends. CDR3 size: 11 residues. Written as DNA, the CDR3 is TGCAGTGCTAGATACGGGGATACGCAGTATTTT. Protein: CSARYGDTQYF.

The CDR3: CASSLAGGADTQYF. CDR3 nucleotide sequence: TGTGCCAGCAGTTTAGCGGGGGGCGCAGATACGCAGTATTTT. The chain uses TRBV27 and TRBJ2-3, with 8 bases lining up with TRBD2. CDR1 and CDR2 from the germline V gene are MNHEY and SMNVEV (reference sequence). The CDR3 is made up of 14 amino acids. The V gene end was trimmed by 2 bases and the J gene end by 4 bases; junction bases not matched to a gene: 2.

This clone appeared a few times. The CDR3 here is CASTPGLLQTGELFF. The CDR3 DNA reads as TGTGCCAGTACCCCCGGTTTACTCCAAACCGGGGAGCTGTTTTTT. This sequence joins TRBV19 and TRBJ2-2; D is unclear. Trimming took off 7 bases at V and 5 bases at J, with 17 bases between the two ends. This CDR3 spans 15 amino acids. Germline values: CDR1 LNHDA, CDR2 SQIVND (reference sequence).

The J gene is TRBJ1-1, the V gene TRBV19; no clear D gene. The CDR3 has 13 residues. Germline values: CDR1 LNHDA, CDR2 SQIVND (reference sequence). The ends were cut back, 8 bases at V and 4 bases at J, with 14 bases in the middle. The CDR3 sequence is CASSPLPRTEAFF. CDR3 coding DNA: TGTGCCAGTTCTCCCCTACCGCGCACTGAAGCTTTCTTT.

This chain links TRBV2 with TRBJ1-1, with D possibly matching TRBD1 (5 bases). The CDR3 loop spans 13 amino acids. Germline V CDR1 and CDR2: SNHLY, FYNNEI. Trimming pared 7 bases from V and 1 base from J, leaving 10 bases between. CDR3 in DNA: TGTGCCAGCAAGACAGATACGAACACTGAAGCTTTCTTT. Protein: CASKTDTNTEAFF. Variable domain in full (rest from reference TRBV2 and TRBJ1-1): EPEVTQTPSHQVTQMGQEVILRCVPISNHLYFYWYRQILGQKVEFLVSFYNNEISEKSEIFDDQFSVERPDGSNFTLKIRSTKLEDSAMYFCASKTDTNTEAFFGQGTRLTVV.

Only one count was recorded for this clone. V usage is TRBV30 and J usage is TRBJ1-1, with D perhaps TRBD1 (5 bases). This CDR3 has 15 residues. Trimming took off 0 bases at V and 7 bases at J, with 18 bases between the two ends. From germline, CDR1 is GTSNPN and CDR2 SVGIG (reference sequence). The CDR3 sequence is CAWSVQKGAADEAFF. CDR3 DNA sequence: TGTGCCTGGAGTGTCCAAAAAGGGGCCGCGGATGAAGCTTTCTTT.

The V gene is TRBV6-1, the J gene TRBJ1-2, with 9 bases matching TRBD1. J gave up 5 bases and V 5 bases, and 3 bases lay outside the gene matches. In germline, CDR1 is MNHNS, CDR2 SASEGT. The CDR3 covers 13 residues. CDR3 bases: TGTGCCAGCAGTCGGACAGGGGCATATGGCTACACCTTC. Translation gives CASSRTGAYGYTF.

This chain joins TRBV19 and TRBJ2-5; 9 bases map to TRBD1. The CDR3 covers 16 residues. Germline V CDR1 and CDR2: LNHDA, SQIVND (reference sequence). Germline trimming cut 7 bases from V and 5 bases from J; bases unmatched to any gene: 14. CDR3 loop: CASTLGTGGQGETQYF. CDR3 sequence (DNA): TGTGCCAGTACCCTAGGAACAGGAGGACAGGGGGAGACCCAGTACTTC.

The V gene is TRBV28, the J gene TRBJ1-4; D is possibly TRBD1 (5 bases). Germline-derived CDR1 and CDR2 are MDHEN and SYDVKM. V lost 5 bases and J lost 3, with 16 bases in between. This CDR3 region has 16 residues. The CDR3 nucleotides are TGTGCCAGCAGTACCCGGGACTCCGTTTCTAATGAAAAACTGTTTTTT. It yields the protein CASSTRDSVSNEKLFF.

CDR3 sequence (DNA): TGTGCCAGCAGCCGATGGACAGACCACACTGAAGCTTTCTTT. Protein product: CASSRWTDHTEAFF. The chain recombines TRBV28 with TRBJ1-1; a possible D gene is TRBD1 (6 bases). The CDR3 covers 14 residues. V shed 6 bases and J shed 3 bases, with 14 bases lying between them. Germline V lookup: CDR1 MDHEN, CDR2 SYDVKM.

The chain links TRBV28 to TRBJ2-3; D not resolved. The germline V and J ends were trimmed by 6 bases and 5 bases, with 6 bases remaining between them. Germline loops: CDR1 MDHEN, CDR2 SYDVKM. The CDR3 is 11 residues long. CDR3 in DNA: TGTGCCAGCAGAACTTTAGATACGCAGTATTTT. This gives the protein CASRTLDTQYF.

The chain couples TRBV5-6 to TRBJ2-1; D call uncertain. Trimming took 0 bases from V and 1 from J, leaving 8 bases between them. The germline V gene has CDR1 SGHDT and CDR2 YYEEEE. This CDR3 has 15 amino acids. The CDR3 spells CASSLARQSYNEQFF. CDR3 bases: TGTGCCAGCAGCTTGGCCAGGCAGTCCTACAATGAGCAGTTCTTC.

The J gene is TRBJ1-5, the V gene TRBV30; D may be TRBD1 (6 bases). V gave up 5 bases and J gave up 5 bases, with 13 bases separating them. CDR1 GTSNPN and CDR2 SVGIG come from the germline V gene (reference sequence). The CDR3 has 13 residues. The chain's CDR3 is CAWETGNDQPQHF. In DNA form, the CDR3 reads TGTGCCTGGGAAACAGGGAATGATCAGCCCCAGCATTTT.

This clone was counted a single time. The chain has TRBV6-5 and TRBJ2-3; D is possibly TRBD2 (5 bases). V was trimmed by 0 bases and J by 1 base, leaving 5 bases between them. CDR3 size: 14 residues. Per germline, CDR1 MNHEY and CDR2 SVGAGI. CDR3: CASSYSEGTDTQYF. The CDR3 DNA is TGTGCCAGCAGTTACTCGGAGGGCACAGATACGCAGTATTTT.

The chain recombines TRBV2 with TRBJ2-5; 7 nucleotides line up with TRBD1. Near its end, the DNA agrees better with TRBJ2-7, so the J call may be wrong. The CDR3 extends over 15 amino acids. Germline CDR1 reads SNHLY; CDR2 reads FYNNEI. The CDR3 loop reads CASSEAPGQTYEQYF. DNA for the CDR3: TGTGCCAGCAGTGAAGCTCCGGGACAGACCTACGAGCAGTACTTC.

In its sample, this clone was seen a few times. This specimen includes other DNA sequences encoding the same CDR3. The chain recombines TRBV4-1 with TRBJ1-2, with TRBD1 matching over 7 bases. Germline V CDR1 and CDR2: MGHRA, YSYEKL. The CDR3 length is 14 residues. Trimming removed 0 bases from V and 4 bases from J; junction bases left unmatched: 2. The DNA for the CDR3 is TGCGCCAGCAGCCAAGAGGGGACAGCCTATGGCTACACCTTC. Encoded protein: CASSQEGTAYGYTF.

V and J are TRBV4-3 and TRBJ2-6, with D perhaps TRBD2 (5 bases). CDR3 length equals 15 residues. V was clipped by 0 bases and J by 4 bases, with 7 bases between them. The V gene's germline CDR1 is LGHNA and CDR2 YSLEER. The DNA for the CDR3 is TGCGCCAGCAGCCAAGATTCGGGGGGGGCCAACGTCCTGACTTTC. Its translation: CASSQDSGGANVLTF.

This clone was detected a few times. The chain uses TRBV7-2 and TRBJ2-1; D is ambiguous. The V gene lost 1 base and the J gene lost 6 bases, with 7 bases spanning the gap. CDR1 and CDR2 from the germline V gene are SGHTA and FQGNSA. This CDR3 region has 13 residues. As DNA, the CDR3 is TGTGCCAGCAGCTTAGGGCAGATCAATGAGCAGTTCTTC. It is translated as CASSLGQINEQFF.